The source of this T cell receptor beta chain is a study of shared clonotypes between healthy human individuals. About the research overall: A couple of female and a few male donors aged 18 to 49 were enrolled.

Sequencing was performed with immunoSEQ multiplex PCR; in TCRdb, only in-frame clones are kept and a portion is missing. Of some 680,000 clones listed, 73% were seen once; the top ten hold around 1.8%. Study-wide points: Sampling included only blood; tissue repertoires likely differ. Memory subsets generally showed smaller estimated richness than naive subsets did.

Turning to this clone: Its antigen is currently unknown.

CDR1 is LNHDA, CDR2 SQIVND, per germline (reference sequence). The CDR3 totals 14 residues. Trimming took 5 bases from V and 3 from J, leaving 11 bases between them. Sample: memory CD4+ T cells sorted from blood. The subset denotes: CD45RA-negative fraction. The clonotype was recovered from a woman aged 25 to 39 in good health. V gene TRBV19 combines with J gene TRBJ1-5; maybe TRBD1 (5 bases). This chain's CDR3 is CASSPGNLNQPQHF. The CDR3 DNA follows: TGTGCCAGTAGTCCAGGGAACCTCAATCAGCCCCAGCATTTT.